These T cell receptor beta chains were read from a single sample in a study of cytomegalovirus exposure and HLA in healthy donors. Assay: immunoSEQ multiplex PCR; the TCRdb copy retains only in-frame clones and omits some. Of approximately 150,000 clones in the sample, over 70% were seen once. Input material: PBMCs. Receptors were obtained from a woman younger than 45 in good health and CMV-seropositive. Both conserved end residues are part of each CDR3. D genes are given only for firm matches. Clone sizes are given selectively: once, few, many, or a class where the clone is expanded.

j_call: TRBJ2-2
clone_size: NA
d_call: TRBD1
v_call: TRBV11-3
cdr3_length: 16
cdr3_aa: CASSGRQGTNTGELFF
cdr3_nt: TGTGCCAGCAGCGGACGACAGGGGACGAACACCGGGGAGCTGTTTTTT

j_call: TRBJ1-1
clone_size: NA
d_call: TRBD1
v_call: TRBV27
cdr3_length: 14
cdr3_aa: CASSFGQGATEAFF
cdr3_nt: TGTGCCAGCAGTTTTGGACAGGGGGCTACTGAAGCTTTCTTT

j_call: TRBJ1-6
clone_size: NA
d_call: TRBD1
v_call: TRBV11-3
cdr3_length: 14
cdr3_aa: CASSSGQGDSPLHF
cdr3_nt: TGTGCCAGCAGCTCCGGACAGGGGGATTCACCCCTCCACTTT

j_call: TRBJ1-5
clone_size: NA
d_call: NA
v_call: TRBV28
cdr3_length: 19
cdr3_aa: CASITSAGAGAPSNQPQHF
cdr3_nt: TGTGCCAGCATCACTTCCGCCGGGGCGGGGGCCCCCAGCAATCAGCCCCAGCATTTT

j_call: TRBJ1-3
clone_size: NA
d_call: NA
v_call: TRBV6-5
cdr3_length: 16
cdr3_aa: CASSYSAAAGGNTIYF
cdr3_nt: TGTGCCAGCAGTTACTCGGCGGCAGCTGGTGGAAACACCATATATTTT

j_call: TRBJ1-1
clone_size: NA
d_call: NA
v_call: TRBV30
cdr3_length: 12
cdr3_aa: CAWTQGWTEAFF
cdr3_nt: TGTGCCTGGACCCAGGGATGGACTGAAGCTTTCTTT

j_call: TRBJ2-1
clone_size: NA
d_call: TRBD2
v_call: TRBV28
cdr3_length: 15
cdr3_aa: CASLIPSGATNEQFF
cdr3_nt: TGTGCCAGCCTAATTCCTAGCGGTGCCACGAATGAGCAGTTCTTC

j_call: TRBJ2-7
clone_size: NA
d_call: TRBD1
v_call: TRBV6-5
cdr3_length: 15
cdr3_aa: CASSRAGTGGDEQYF
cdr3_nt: TGTGCCAGCAGTCGCGCCGGGACAGGGGGCGACGAGCAGTACTTC

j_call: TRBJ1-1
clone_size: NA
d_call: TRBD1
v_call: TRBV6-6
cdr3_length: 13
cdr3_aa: CASTTGLNTEAFF
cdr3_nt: TGTGCCAGCACGACAGGGTTAAACACTGAAGCTTTCTTT

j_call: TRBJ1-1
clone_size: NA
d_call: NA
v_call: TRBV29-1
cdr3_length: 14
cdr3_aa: CSVQSGQRNTEAFF
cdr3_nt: TGCAGCGTACAGTCAGGCCAAAGGAACACTGAAGCTTTCTTT

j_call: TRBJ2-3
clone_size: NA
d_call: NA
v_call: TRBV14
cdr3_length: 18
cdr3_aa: CASSQDPSLATSTDTQYF
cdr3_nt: TGTGCCAGCAGCCAAGATCCTTCCTTAGCGACTAGCACAGATACGCAGTATTTT

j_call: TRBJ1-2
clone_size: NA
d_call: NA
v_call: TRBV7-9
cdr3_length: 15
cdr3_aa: CASSLRPGGSYGYTF
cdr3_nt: TGTGCCAGCAGCTTAAGGCCAGGAGGCAGCTATGGCTACACCTTC

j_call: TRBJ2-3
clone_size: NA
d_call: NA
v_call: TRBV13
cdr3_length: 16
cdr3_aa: CASSLGDNPSTDTQYF
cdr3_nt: TGTGCCAGCAGCTTAGGGGACAACCCTAGCACAGATACGCAGTATTTT

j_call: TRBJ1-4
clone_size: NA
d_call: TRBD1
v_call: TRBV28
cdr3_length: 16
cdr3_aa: CASSLSQGVINEKLFF
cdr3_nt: TGTGCCAGCAGTTTAAGCCAGGGGGTAATAAATGAAAAACTGTTTTTT

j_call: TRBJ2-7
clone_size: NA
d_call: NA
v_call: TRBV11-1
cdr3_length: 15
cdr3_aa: CASSTWDSGSYEQYF
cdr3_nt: TGTGCCAGCAGCACTTGGGACAGCGGGAGCTACGAGCAGTACTTC

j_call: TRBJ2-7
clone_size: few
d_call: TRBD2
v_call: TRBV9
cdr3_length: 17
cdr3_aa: CASSSIGTSAKMGEQYF
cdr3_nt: TGTGCCAGCAGCTCAATAGGGACTAGCGCCAAGATGGGGGAGCAGTACTTC

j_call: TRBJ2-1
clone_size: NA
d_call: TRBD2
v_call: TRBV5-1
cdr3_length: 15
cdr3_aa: CASSLVLAGGDEQFF
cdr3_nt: TGCGCCAGCAGCTTGGTTCTAGCGGGGGGGGATGAGCAGTTCTTC

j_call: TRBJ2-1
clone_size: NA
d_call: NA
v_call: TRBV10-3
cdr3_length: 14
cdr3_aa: CATTGEVSYNEQFF
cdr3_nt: TGTGCCACAACAGGGGAGGTATCCTACAATGAGCAGTTCTTC

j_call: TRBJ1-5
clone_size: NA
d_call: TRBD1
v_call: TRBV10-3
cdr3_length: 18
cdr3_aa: CAISETRTGGAKGQPQHF
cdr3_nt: TGTGCCATCAGTGAGACTAGGACAGGGGGCGCGAAGGGTCAGCCCCAGCATTTT

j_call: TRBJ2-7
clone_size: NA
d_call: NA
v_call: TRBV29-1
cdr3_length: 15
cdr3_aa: CSVELTATTTYEQYF
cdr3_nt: TGCAGCGTTGAATTGACGGCGACCACTACCTACGAGCAGTACTTC

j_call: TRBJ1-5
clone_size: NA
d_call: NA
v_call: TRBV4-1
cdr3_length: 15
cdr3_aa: CASSQVSAPNQPQHF
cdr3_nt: TGCGCCAGCAGCCAAGTTTCAGCGCCCAATCAGCCCCAGCATTTT

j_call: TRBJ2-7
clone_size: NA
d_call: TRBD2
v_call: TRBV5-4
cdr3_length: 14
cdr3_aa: CASSRTSEGGEQYF
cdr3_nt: TGTGCCAGCAGTCGGACTAGCGAGGGGGGCGAGCAGTACTTC

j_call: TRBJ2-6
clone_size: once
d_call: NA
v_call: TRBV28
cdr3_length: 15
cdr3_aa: CASSKQSSGANVLTF
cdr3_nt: TGTGCCAGCAGTAAACAGAGCTCTGGGGCCAACGTCCTGACTTTC

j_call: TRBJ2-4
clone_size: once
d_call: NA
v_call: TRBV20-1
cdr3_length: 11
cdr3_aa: CSATGGNIQYF
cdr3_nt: TGCAGTGCTACTGGAGGAAACATTCAGTACTTC

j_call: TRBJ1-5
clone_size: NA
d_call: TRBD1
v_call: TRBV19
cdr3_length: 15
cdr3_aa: CASSIAETGAQPQHF
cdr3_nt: TGTGCCAGTAGTATAGCCGAGACAGGGGCACAGCCCCAGCATTTT

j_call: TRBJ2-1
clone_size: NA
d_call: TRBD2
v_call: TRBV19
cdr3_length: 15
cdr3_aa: CASRAGMGSYNEQFF
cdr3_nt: TGTGCCAGTAGAGCGGGGATGGGCTCCTACAATGAGCAGTTCTTC

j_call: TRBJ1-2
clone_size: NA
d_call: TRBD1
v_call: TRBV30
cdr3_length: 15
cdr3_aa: CAWSVGVGQGDGYTF
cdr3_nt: TGTGCCTGGAGTGTGGGGGTCGGACAGGGGGATGGCTACACCTTC